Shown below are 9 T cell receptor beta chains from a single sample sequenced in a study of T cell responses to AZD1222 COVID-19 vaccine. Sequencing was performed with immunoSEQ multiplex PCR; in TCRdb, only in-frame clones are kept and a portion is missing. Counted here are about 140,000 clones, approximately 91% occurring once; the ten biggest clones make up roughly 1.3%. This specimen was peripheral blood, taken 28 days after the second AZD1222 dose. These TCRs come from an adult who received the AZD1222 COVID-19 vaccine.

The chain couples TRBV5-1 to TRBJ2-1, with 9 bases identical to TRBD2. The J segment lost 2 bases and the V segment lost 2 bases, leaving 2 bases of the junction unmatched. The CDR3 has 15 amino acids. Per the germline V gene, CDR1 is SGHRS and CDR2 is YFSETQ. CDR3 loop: CASSFASGTYNEQFF. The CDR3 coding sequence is TGCGCCAGCAGCTTTGCTAGCGGGACCTACAATGAGCAGTTCTTC.

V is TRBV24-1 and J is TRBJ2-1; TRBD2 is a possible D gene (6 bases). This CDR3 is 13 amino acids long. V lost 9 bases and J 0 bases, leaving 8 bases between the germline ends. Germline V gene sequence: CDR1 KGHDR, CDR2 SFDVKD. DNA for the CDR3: TGTGCCACCGCGGGAAACTCCTACAATGAGCAGTTCTTC. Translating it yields CATAGNSYNEQFF.

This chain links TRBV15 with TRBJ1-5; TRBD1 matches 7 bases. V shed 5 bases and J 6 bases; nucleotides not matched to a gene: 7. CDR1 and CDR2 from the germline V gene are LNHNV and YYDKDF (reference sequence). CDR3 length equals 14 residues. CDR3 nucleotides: TGTGCCACCAGCGACGACAGGGTTTTTCAGCCCCAGCATTTT. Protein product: CATSDDRVFQPQHF.

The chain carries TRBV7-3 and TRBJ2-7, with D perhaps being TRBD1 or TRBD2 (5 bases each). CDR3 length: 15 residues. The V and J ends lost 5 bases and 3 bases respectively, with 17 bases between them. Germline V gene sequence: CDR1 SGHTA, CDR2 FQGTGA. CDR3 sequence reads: CASSADGTGLYEQYF. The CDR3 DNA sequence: TGTGCCAGCAGCGCAGACGGGACGGGCCTCTACGAGCAGTACTTC.

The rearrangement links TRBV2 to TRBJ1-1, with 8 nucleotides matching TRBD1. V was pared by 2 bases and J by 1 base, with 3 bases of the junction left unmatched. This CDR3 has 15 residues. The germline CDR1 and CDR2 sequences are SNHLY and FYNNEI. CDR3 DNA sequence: TGTGCCAGCAGTGAACTTGGACAGGGGAACACTGAAGCTTTCTTT. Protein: CASSELGQGNTEAFF.

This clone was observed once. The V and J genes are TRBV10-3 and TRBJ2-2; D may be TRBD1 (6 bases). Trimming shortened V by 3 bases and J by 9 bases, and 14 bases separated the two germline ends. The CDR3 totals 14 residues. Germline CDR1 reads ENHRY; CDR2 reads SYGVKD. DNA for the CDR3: TGTGCCATCAGTGAAGACAGGTCCCCCCGGGAGCTGTTTTTT. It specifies CAISEDRSPRELFF.

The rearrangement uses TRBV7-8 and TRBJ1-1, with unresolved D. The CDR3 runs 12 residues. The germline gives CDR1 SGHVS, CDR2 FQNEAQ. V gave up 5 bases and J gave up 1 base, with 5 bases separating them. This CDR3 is CASSPKNTEAFF. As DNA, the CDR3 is TGTGCCAGCAGCCCAAAGAACACTGAAGCTTTCTTT.

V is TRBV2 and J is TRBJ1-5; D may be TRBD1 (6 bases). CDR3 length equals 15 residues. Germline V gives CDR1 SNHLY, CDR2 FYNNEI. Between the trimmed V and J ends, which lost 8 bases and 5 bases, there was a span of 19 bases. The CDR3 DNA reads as TGTGCCAGCGCCCGGACAGTAAAAGGGGATCAGCCCCAGCATTTT. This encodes CASARTVKGDQPQHF. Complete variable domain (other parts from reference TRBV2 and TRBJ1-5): EPEVTQTPSHQVTQMGQEVILRCVPISNHLYFYWYRQILGQKVEFLVSFYNNEISEKSEIFDDQFSVERPDGSNFTLKIRSTKLEDSAMYFCASARTVKGDQPQHFGDGTRLSIL.

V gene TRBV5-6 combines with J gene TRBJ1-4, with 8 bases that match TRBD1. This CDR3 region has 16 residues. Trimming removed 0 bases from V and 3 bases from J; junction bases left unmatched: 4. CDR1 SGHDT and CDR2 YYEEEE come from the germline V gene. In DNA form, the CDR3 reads TGTGCCAGCAGCTTGGAAGACAGGGGCCCTAATGAAAAACTGTTTTTT. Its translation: CASSLEDRGPNEKLFF.